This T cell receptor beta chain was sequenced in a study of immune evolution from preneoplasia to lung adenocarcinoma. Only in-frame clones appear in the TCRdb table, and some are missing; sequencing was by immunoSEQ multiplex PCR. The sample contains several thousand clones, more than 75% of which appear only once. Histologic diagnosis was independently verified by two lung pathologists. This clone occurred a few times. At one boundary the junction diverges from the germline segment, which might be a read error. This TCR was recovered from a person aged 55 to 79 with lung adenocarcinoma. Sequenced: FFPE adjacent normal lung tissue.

CDR3 DNA: TGTGCCAGCAGCAAGACTAGCGGGAGTTACAGTGAGCAGTTCTTC. This translates into CASSKTSGSYSEQFF. The chain joins TRBV11-2 to TRBJ2-1; 12 bases map to TRBD2. The germline V gene has CDR1 SGHAT and CDR2 FQNNGV. The CDR3 is 15 amino acids. Together with reference TRBV11-2 and TRBJ2-1, the CDR3 gives the full variable domain: EAGVAQSPRYKIIEKRQSVAFWCNPISGHATLYWYQQILGQGPKLLIQFQNNGVVDDSQLPKDRFSAERLKGVDSTLKIQPAKLEDSAVYLCASSKTSGSYSEQFFGPGTRLTVL.